These 16 T cell receptor beta chains were all obtained from the same sample, sequenced in a study of shared clonotypes between healthy human individuals. Profiled with immunoSEQ multiplex PCR; TCRdb holds only in-frame clones, not every one. The top ten hold approximately 0.5% of the sample, which has about 1.1 million clones, around 78% seen once. Sequenced sample: memory CD4+ T cells from PBMCs. Subset given: CD45RA-negative fraction. The source of these receptors is a man between 18 and 29 years old in good health. Some clones in this sample may be carry-over from other donors' samples.

J is TRBJ1-2 and V is TRBV28; D unresolved. This CDR3 region has 14 residues. Germline loops: CDR1 MDHEN, CDR2 SYDVKM. V was cut by 10 bases and J by 2 bases, with 17 bases left in between. For the CDR3, the DNA is TGTGCCACCGAGGCCCGGACGGACAACTATGGCTACACCTTC. It yields the protein CATEARTDNYGYTF.

Comment on this clone: Just one base apart from a much larger clone, this may be a read error. This sequence joins TRBV4-3 and TRBJ2-2, with a possible D match to TRBD1 (6 bases). Germline V gene lookup returns CDR1 LGHNA and CDR2 YSLEER. CDR3 size: 19 residues. The V gene lost 1 base and the J gene lost 7 bases, with 25 bases spanning the gap. The CDR3 reads CASSQGLTGWSYFSGELFF. The DNA of the CDR3 is TGCGCCAGCAGCCAAGGACTAACAGGGTGGTCTTACTTCAGCGGGGAGCTGTTTTTT.

V and J are TRBV28 and TRBJ2-3, with D possibly TRBD1 on 6 matching bases. V lost 5 bases and J 0 bases, leaving 9 bases between the germline ends. The CDR3 consists of 14 residues. The germline V gene encodes CDR1 MDHEN and CDR2 SYDVKM. This CDR3 reads CASSNRESTDTQYF. The DNA for the CDR3 is TGTGCCAGCAGTAACAGGGAGAGCACAGATACGCAGTATTTT.

The chain recombines TRBV10-3 with TRBJ2-3; 10 bases are a match to TRBD2. Trimming at V came to 6 bases and at J to 3 bases, leaving 18 bases not matched to a gene. This CDR3 has 19 residues. Germline CDR1 reads ENHRY; CDR2 reads SYGVKD. CDR3 residues: CAISVSIAGGSAGTDTQYF. CDR3 sequence (DNA): TGTGCCATCAGCGTCTCCATAGCGGGAGGTTCCGCAGGGACAGATACGCAGTATTTT.

The V gene is TRBV2, the J gene TRBJ2-6, with D tentatively TRBD2 (5 bases). Germline V lookup: CDR1 SNHLY, CDR2 FYNNEI. The length of the CDR3 is 13 residues. V lost 10 bases to trimming and J lost 3 bases, with 10 bases between them. The CDR3 region has the DNA TGTGCCACTATCGGGGATGGGGCCAACGTCCTGACTTTC. Translating gives CATIGDGANVLTF.

This clone was recorded many times. The chain employs TRBV12-5 and TRBJ1-1, with D hard to call. The CDR3 is made up of 12 amino acids. Germline values: CDR1 LGHNT, CDR2 FRNRAP. V gave up 7 bases and J gave up 2 bases, with 8 bases separating them. CDR3 protein: CASVMDNTEAFF. The CDR3 DNA reads as TGTGCTAGTGTTATGGATAACACTGAAGCTTTCTTT.

The chain is built from TRBV19 and TRBJ1-1; 8 nucleotides agree with TRBD1. V gave up 0 bases and J gave up 6 bases; unmatched junction bases: 6. This CDR3 comprises 15 residues. The germline gives CDR1 LNHDA, CDR2 SQIVND (reference sequence). DNA for the CDR3: TGTGCCAGTAGTATAGATCCGACAGGGGAGTCTGAAGCTTTCTTT. Translation: CASSIDPTGESEAFF.

The V gene is TRBV19, the J gene TRBJ1-5, with D perhaps TRBD1 (5 bases). The CDR3 has 14 amino acids. V was shortened by 5 bases and J by 3 bases, with 11 bases between the two germline ends. The germline gives CDR1 LNHDA, CDR2 SQIVND (reference sequence). This CDR3 is CASSWDGSNQPQHF. The CDR3 nucleotides are TGTGCCAGTAGTTGGGACGGGTCCAATCAGCCCCAGCATTTT.

A word on this clone: Additional DNA sequences in this sample encode the identical CDR3. V usage is TRBV5-6 and J usage is TRBJ1-1, with D unresolved. In germline, CDR1 is SGHDT, CDR2 YYEEEE. The V end lost 0 bases, the J end lost 4 bases, and 7 bases lay between the germline ends. The CDR3 runs 13 residues. The CDR3 is CASSLVRGTEAFF. In DNA form, the CDR3 reads TGTGCCAGCAGCTTGGTACGCGGCACTGAAGCTTTCTTT. The variable domain in full, with the rest retrieved from reference TRBV5-6 and TRBJ1-1, is DAGVTQSPTHLIKTRGQQVTLRCSPKSGHDTVSWYQQALGQGPQFIFQYYEEEERQRGNFPDRFSGHQFPNYSSELNVNALLLGDSALYLCASSLVRGTEAFFGQGTRLTVV.

The rearrangement uses TRBV27 and TRBJ2-3; 11 bases are a match to TRBD2. The V gene end was trimmed by 4 bases and the J gene end by 4 bases; junction bases not matched to a gene: 4. This CDR3 is built from 15 residues. Per the germline V gene, CDR1 is MNHEY and CDR2 is SMNVEV (reference sequence). CDR3 nucleotide sequence: TGTGCCAGCAGTTCTCTAGCGGGAGGAGCAGATACGCAGTATTTT. It specifies CASSSLAGGADTQYF.

The rearrangement links TRBV28 to TRBJ1-5, with D unclear. CDR1 is MDHEN, CDR2 SYDVKM, per germline. Trimming took 7 bases from V and 1 from J, leaving 5 bases between them. CDR3 size: 12 residues. The CDR3 here is CASTESNQPQHF. The CDR3 region has the DNA TGTGCCAGCACCGAGAGCAATCAGCCCCAGCATTTT.

The chain recombines TRBV19 with TRBJ2-1; 10 positions match TRBD2. Germline loops: CDR1 LNHDA, CDR2 SQIVND (reference sequence). Trimming removed 7 bases from V and 7 bases from J; junction bases left unmatched: 7. The CDR3 contains 14 residues. Here the CDR3 DNA reads TGTGCCAGTACCCGAGGACTAGCGGCAAATGAGCAGTTCTTC. It yields the protein CASTRGLAANEQFF. The entire variable domain, with the rest obtained from reference TRBV19 and TRBJ2-1, is as follows: DGGITQSPKYLFRKEGQNVTLSCEQNLNHDAMYWYRQDPGQGLRLIYYSQIVNDFQKGDIAEGYSVSREKKESFPLTVTSAQKNPTAFYLCASTRGLAANEQFFGPGTRLTVL.

This clone has a single count. The V call is TRBV5-1, the J call TRBJ2-3, with 9 bases that match TRBD2. This CDR3 is built from 16 residues. J lost 2 bases, V lost 0 bases, and 4 bases had no gene match. The germline gives CDR1 SGHRS, CDR2 YFSETQ. CDR3 amino acids: CASSLVAGVNTDTQYF. The CDR3 DNA sequence: TGCGCCAGCAGCTTGGTAGCGGGAGTTAACACAGATACGCAGTATTTT.

This clone appeared many times. The chain uses TRBV6-4 and TRBJ1-2; D is unresolved. Germline lookup yields CDR1 MRHNA and CDR2 SNTAGT. V lost 2 bases to trimming and J lost 4 bases, with 8 bases between them. The CDR3 has 13 amino acids. The CDR3 sequence is CASSDREGYGYTF. The CDR3 DNA reads TGTGCCAGCAGTGACAGGGAAGGCTATGGCTACACCTTC.

The rearrangement joins TRBV4-2 to TRBJ1-1; D not resolved. The length of the CDR3 is 16 residues. From germline, CDR1 is LGHNA and CDR2 YNFKEQ. Trimming removed 0 bases at V and 0 bases at J, with 11 bases between. CDR3 coding DNA: TGTGCCAGCAGCCAAGATATACGGCAGGTGAACACTGAAGCTTTCTTT. Translated: CASSQDIRQVNTEAFF.

The chain carries TRBV7-2 and TRBJ2-7; D might be TRBD1 or TRBD2, each matching 5 bases. CDR3 length equals 15 residues. Germline values: CDR1 SGHTA, CDR2 FQGNSA. V lost 5 bases and J 6 bases, leaving 20 bases between the germline ends. The CDR3 spells CASSLSGTLPIEQYF. CDR3 sequence (DNA): TGTGCCAGCAGCCTTTCCGGGACCCTCCCCATCGAGCAGTACTTC.